This entry lists 8 T cell receptor beta chains sequenced from one sample in a study of graft-versus-host responses after intestinal transplantation. Assay: immunoSEQ multiplex PCR; the TCRdb copy retains only in-frame clones and omits some. The sample includes roughly 100,000 clones, roughly 91% of them seen just once. Antigens of these TCRs are unknown. The starting material was unstimulated CD4+ T cells sorted from spleen or lymph node cells, obtained before transplant. The origin of the receptors is a human donor who was the organ donor for an intestinal transplant.

The J gene is TRBJ2-5, the V gene TRBV10-3, with 16 positions matching TRBD2. Germline lookup yields CDR1 ENHRY and CDR2 SYGVKD. Trimming cost V 6 bases and J 5 bases; bases outside gene matches: 9. This CDR3 is 17 amino acids long. The CDR3 DNA follows: TGTGCCATCAGCGGTGGGACTAGCGGGGGGGCCCGGGAGACCCAGTACTTC. It codes for CAISGGTSGGARETQYF.

For the CDR3, the DNA is TGTGCCAGCAGTTCCGACAGGGGGGGAAATGAGCAGTTCTTC. This codes for CASSSDRGGNEQFF. This chain joins TRBV6-1 and TRBJ2-1; 9 bases map to TRBD1. The junction had 6 bases not matched to a gene; V was cut back by 5 bases and J by 7 bases. From germline, CDR1 is MNHNS and CDR2 SASEGT. CDR3 size: 14 residues.

The chain is built from TRBV7-9 and TRBJ2-1; D is unclear. Trimming removed 8 bases at V and 3 bases at J, with 5 bases between. The CDR3 has 11 amino acids. CDR1 and CDR2 (germline): SEHNR, FQNEAQ (reference sequence). CDR3 in DNA: TGTGCCAGCCGTCTCTACAATGAGCAGTTCTTC. Its protein product is CASRLYNEQFF.

This clone appeared a few times. The chain couples TRBV5-5 to TRBJ1-3, with 7 positions matching TRBD1. The germline CDR1 and CDR2 sequences are SGHKS and YYEKEE (reference sequence). Trimming at V came to 3 bases and at J to 4 bases, leaving 4 bases not matched to a gene. The CDR3 runs to 14 residues. The DNA of the CDR3 is TGTGCCAGCAGCTCCGGGGGACAGGGAAACACCATATATTTT. Its translation is CASSSGGQGNTIYF.

This chain's CDR3 is CASSSRPSPGGYTF. The CDR3 DNA sequence: TGTGCCAGCAGTTCCCGCCCCAGCCCGGGTGGCTACACCTTC. This rearrangement joins TRBV6-5 to TRBJ1-2, with D uncertain. V was shortened by 4 bases and J by 7 bases, with 16 bases between the two germline ends. Germline values: CDR1 MNHEY, CDR2 SVGAGI. The CDR3 runs to 14 residues.

The chain is built from TRBV4-2 and TRBJ1-6; 9 nucleotides align to TRBD1. Germline CDR1 LGHNA, CDR2 YNFKEQ. The trim removed 0 bases at V and 10 bases at J, leaving 4 bases unmatched. The CDR3 consists of 15 residues. CDR3 DNA: TGTGCCAGCAGCCAAGATCACAGGGGGCCCTCACCCCTCCACTTT. The encoded protein is CASSQDHRGPSPLHF.

This rearrangement joins TRBV4-1 to TRBJ2-5; 8 bases agree with TRBD1. Germline CDR1 MGHRA, CDR2 YSYEKL. The J segment lost 0 bases and the V segment lost 2 bases, leaving 8 bases of the junction unmatched. This CDR3 spans 17 amino acids. The CDR3 loop reads CASSQIGQGTNQETQYF. Here the CDR3 DNA reads TGCGCCAGCAGCCAAATAGGACAGGGCACCAACCAAGAGACCCAGTACTTC.

This clone has just one count. V and J are TRBV6-1 and TRBJ2-5, with 7 bases aligning to TRBD2. This CDR3 contains 14 residues. Germline V gives CDR1 MNHNS, CDR2 SASEGT. Trimming took 3 bases from V and 2 from J; bases not matched to a gene: 3. CDR3 DNA sequence: TGTGCCAGCAGTGAGACCGGGAGGCAAGAGACCCAGTACTTC. It translates to CASSETGRQETQYF.